The 18 T cell receptor beta chains below come from one sample, sequenced in a study of PD-1 blockade in classical Hodgkin lymphoma. Brentuximab vedotin exposure varied among the patients, all of whom had relapsed after autologous stem cell transplantation. Profiling relied on immunoSEQ multiplex PCR, and the TCRdb table lists in-frame clones only, not all of them. The sample consists of 43,000 or so clones, about nine tenths of them appearing once. Sequenced here: peripheral blood mononuclear cells (PBMCs), sampled at baseline. These receptor sequences come from a human donor with classical Hodgkin lymphoma.

The rearrangement links TRBV11-2 to TRBJ2-7; 9 bases match TRBD2. The CDR3 loop spans 15 amino acids. From germline, CDR1 is SGHAT and CDR2 FQNNGV. The junction had 10 bases not matched to a gene; V was cut back by 5 bases and J by 5 bases. The CDR3 DNA sequence: TGTGCCAGCAGCCCTGACTTAGCGGGAGTGGACGAGCAGTACTTC. This gives the protein CASSPDLAGVDEQYF.

The chain combines TRBV9 with TRBJ1-1; perhaps TRBD1 as D (5 bases). V lost 7 bases and J 2 bases, leaving 15 bases between the germline ends. The germline V gene encodes CDR1 SGDLS and CDR2 YYNGEE. This CDR3 is built from 14 residues. The CDR3 is CASGTPSPNTEAFF. CDR3 in DNA: TGTGCCAGCGGGACCCCCTCTCCCAACACTGAAGCTTTCTTT.

CDR3 nucleotides: TGCGCCAGCAGGCGTGGGGACTACGAGCAGTACTTC. This encodes CASRRGDYEQYF. This chain uses TRBV10-2 with TRBJ2-7; D gene unclear. Germline CDR1 and CDR2: WSHSY and SAAADI. The CDR3 is made up of 12 amino acids. The V and J ends lost 6 bases and 3 bases respectively, with 9 bases between them.

This clone was recorded once. J is TRBJ2-5 and V is TRBV7-9; D unresolved. CDR3 length: 14 residues. V was shortened by 2 bases and J by 3 bases, with 10 bases between the two germline ends. CDR1 and CDR2 from the germline V gene are SEHNR and FQNEAQ (reference sequence). The CDR3 spells CASSLLPVKETQYF. Here the CDR3 DNA reads TGTGCCAGCAGCTTACTGCCCGTTAAAGAGACCCAGTACTTC.

This chain connects TRBV6-5 to TRBJ1-1, with a tentative D call TRBD1 (5 bases). The germline V gene has CDR1 MNHEY and CDR2 SVGAGI. The CDR3 runs to 13 residues. V lost 8 bases and J lost 6, with 16 bases in between. In DNA, the CDR3 is TGTGCCAGCGCACCAGGGTATCCCCCTGAAGCTTTCTTT. It codes for CASAPGYPPEAFF.

The rearrangement uses TRBV4-1 and TRBJ2-1; TRBD1 is a possible D gene (5 bases). Germline CDR1 MGHRA, CDR2 YSYEKL. Trimming left V 1 base short and J 7 bases short, with 5 bases between. The CDR3 runs to 12 residues. This CDR3 is CASSQGTNEQFF. The DNA for the CDR3 is TGCGCCAGCAGCCAAGGGACAAATGAGCAGTTCTTC.

The chain combines TRBV19 with TRBJ2-1; 13 bases are a match to TRBD2. CDR3 length: 15 amino acids. Germline V gene sequence: CDR1 LNHDA, CDR2 SQIVND (reference sequence). With V trimmed by 4 bases and J by 7 bases, 4 bases remained unmatched. In DNA, the CDR3 is TGTGCCAGTAGTACACTAGCGGGAGGGCCAAATGAGCAGTTCTTC. This translates into CASSTLAGGPNEQFF.

V and J are TRBV6-6 and TRBJ1-4, with D uncertain. Germline V gene data show CDR1 as MNHNY and CDR2 as SVGAGI (reference sequence). Trimming shortened V by 2 bases and J by 0 bases, and 10 bases separated the two germline ends. The CDR3 loop spans 16 amino acids. Here the CDR3 reads CASSYQPLATNEKLFF. CDR3 DNA sequence: TGTGCCAGCAGTTACCAGCCACTTGCAACTAATGAAAAACTGTTTTTT.

This chain uses TRBV19 with TRBJ1-1; tentatively, D is TRBD1 (5 bases). The V gene's germline CDR1 is LNHDA and CDR2 SQIVND (reference sequence). The V end was cut by 4 bases, the J end by 5 bases, with 20 bases between. The CDR3 runs 16 residues. This chain's CDR3 is CASSRDRGGKGTEAFF. The CDR3 coding sequence is TGTGCCAGTAGTAGGGACCGTGGGGGTAAAGGGACTGAAGCTTTCTTT.

J is TRBJ2-7 and V is TRBV27, with 12 bases fitting TRBD2. CDR3 length: 14 residues. Germline V lookup: CDR1 MNHEY, CDR2 SMNVEV (reference sequence). After removal of 4 bases from V and 7 bases from J, the junction contained 5 bases not matched to a gene. CDR3 DNA sequence: TGTGCCAGCAGTTGGACTAGCGGGGCCGGAGAGCAGTACTTC. The encoded protein is CASSWTSGAGEQYF.

The chain has TRBV27 and TRBJ2-5, with TRBD2 as a possible D gene (5 bases). This CDR3 contains 14 residues. V was pared by 3 bases and J by 5 bases, with 13 bases between. Germline V CDR1 and CDR2: MNHEY, SMNVEV (reference sequence). The CDR3 sequence is CASSFLGLGETQYF. Here the CDR3 DNA reads TGTGCCAGCAGTTTTCTAGGACTGGGGGAGACCCAGTACTTC.

This chain joins TRBV9 and TRBJ2-3; 11 bases line up with TRBD2. The CDR3 spans 16 residues. J lost 2 bases, V lost 0 bases, and 2 bases had no gene match. The germline CDR1 and CDR2 sequences are SGDLS and YYNGEE. The CDR3 DNA follows: TGTGCCAGCAGCGTAGAGACTAGCGGGGTCACAGATACGCAGTATTTT. This encodes CASSVETSGVTDTQYF.

The rearrangement uses TRBV27 and TRBJ1-1, with a possible D match to TRBD1 (5 bases). The CDR3 covers 12 residues. V lost 2 bases and J 7 bases, leaving 8 bases between the germline ends. CDR1 and CDR2 from the germline V gene are MNHEY and SMNVEV (reference sequence). This CDR3 is CASSLTGVEAFF. The CDR3 coding sequence is TGTGCCAGCAGTTTAACAGGTGTTGAAGCTTTCTTT.

The V and J genes are TRBV5-4 and TRBJ2-1, with 7 bases that match TRBD1. The CDR3 extends over 12 amino acids. Trimming at V came to 2 bases and at J to 15 bases, leaving 8 bases not matched to a gene. In germline, CDR1 is SGHNT, CDR2 YYREEE (reference sequence). CDR3 bases: TGTGCCAGCAGCTTTCGACAGGGAGCTCCGTTCTTC. Its translation: CASSFRQGAPFF.

The V call is TRBV7-2, the J call TRBJ2-7, with 15 bases aligning to TRBD2. The CDR3 is 16 residues long. Germline V gene lookup returns CDR1 SGHTA and CDR2 FQGNSA. After removal of 4 bases from V and 7 bases from J, the junction contained 8 bases not matched to a gene. CDR3 in amino acids: CASSSGLAGGPREQYF. CDR3 DNA: TGTGCCAGCAGCTCTGGACTAGCGGGGGGGCCTCGGGAGCAGTACTTC.

The V and J genes are TRBV7-2 and TRBJ2-2, with a tentative D call TRBD1 (5 bases). In germline, CDR1 is SGHTA, CDR2 FQGNSA. V lost 4 bases and J lost 0, with 9 bases in between. The CDR3 has 15 amino acids. The CDR3 protein is CASSSPTANTGELFF. The CDR3 nucleotides read TGTGCCAGCAGCTCTCCGACAGCGAACACCGGGGAGCTGTTTTTT.

The V call is TRBV4-1, the J call TRBJ1-4; D is perhaps TRBD1 (5 bases). Germline values: CDR1 MGHRA, CDR2 YSYEKL. There are 15 residues in the CDR3. V was clipped by 4 bases and J by 5 bases, with 14 bases between them. In nucleotides, the CDR3 is TGCGCCAGCAGCCGGGAGGGACCGATAAATGAAAAACTGTTTTTT. It codes for CASSREGPINEKLFF.

The rearrangement links TRBV11-3 to TRBJ1-1, with a possible D match to TRBD1 (5 bases). Germline V gene sequence: CDR1 SGHNT, CDR2 YENEEA. This CDR3 is built from 15 residues. V lost 0 bases and J lost 3, with 11 bases in between. The CDR3 coding sequence is TGTGCCAGCAGCTTAGAGCCGGGGCCAGACACTGAAGCTTTCTTT. Translated, it gives CASSLEPGPDTEAFF. The full variable domain, rest sourced from reference TRBV11-3 and TRBJ1-1, is EAGVVQSPRYKIIEKKQPVAFWCNPISGHNTLYWYLQNLGQGPELLIRYENEEAVDDSQLPKDRFSAERLKGVDSTLKIQPAELGDSAVYLCASSLEPGPDTEAFFGQGTRLTVV.